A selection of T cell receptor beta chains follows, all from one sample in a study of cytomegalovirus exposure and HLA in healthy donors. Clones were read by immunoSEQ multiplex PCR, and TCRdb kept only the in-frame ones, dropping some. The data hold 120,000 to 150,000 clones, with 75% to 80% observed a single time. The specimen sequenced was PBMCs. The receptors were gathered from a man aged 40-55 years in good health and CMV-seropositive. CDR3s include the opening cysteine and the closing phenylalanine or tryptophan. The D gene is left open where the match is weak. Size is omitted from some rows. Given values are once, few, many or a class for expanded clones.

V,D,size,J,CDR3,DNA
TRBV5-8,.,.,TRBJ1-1,CASSLAQGWGTEAFF,TGTGCCAGCAGCTTGGCCCAGGGCTGGGGCACTGAAGCTTTCTTT
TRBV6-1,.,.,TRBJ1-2,CASSALGRNGYTF,TGTGCCAGCAGTGCCTTGGGGAGAAATGGCTACACCTTC
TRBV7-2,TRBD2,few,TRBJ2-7,CASSLGREVYEQYF,TGTGCCAGCAGCTTAGGGCGGGAGGTCTACGAGCAGTACTTC
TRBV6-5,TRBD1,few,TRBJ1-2,CASSFSGTGNNYGYTF,TGTGCCAGCAGTTTCTCCGGGACAGGGAACAACTATGGCTACACCTTC
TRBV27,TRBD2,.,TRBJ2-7,CASSLTNPSRLAGYEQYF,TGTGCCAGCAGTTTAACGAACCCTAGTAGGTTAGCGGGGTACGAGCAGTACTTC
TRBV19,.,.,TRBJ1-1,CASSPWGSQNTEAFF,TGTGCCAGTAGTCCATGGGGCAGTCAGAACACTGAAGCTTTCTTT
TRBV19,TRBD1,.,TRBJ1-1,CASSTQGEGYTEAFF,TGTGCCAGTAGTACCCAGGGGGAAGGGTACACTGAAGCTTTCTTT
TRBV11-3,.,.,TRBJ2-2,CASSLEAVAGELFF,TGTGCCAGCAGCTTAGAGGCCGTGGCCGGGGAGCTGTTTTTT
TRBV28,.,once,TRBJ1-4,CASSFDRTVGLLGEKLFF,TGTGCCAGCAGTTTTGATCGGACAGTTGGGCTCCTTGGGGAAAAACTGTTTTTT
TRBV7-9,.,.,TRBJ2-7,CASTRQGSSYEQYF,TGTGCCAGCACCAGGCAGGGGTCCTCCTACGAGCAGTACTTC
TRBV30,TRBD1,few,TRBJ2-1,CAWSTGVPYNEQFF,TGTGCCTGGAGTACAGGGGTCCCCTACAATGAGCAGTTCTTC
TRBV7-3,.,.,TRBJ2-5,CASSSRNQETQYF,TGTGCCAGCAGCTCTAGGAACCAAGAGACCCAGTACTTC
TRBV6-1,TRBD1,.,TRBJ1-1,CASSADRGTEAFF,TGTGCCAGCAGTGCGGACAGGGGCACTGAAGCTTTCTTT
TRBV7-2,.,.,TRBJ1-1,CASGPGLGNTEAFF,TGTGCCAGCGGTCCAGGGCTAGGGAACACTGAAGCTTTCTTT
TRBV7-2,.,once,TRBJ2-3,CASSYPQRSTDTQYF,TGTGCCAGCAGTTATCCACAGAGAAGCACAGATACGCAGTATTTT
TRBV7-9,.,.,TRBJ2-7,CASSLLVLGSPREQYF,TGTGCCAGCAGCTTATTGGTTCTGGGCAGTCCGCGCGAGCAGTACTTC
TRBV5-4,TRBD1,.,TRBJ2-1,CASTKTAGRGQGYNEQFF,TGTGCCAGCACCAAAACCGCGGGGCGGGGACAGGGCTACAATGAGCAGTTCTTC
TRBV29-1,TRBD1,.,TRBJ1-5,CSAGTGINQPQHF,TGCAGCGCTGGGACAGGGATCAATCAGCCCCAGCATTTT
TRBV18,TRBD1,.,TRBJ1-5,CASSPGTGTSSNQPQHF,TGTGCCAGCTCACCTGGGACAGGAACTTCTAGCAATCAGCCCCAGCATTTT
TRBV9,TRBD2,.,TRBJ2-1,CASSATWGAPLSGRDTYNEQFF,TGTGCCAGCAGCGCCACGTGGGGGGCCCCCCTTAGCGGGAGAGATACCTACAATGAGCAGTTCTTC
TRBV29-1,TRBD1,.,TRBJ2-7,CSVESGTGVREQYF,TGCAGCGTTGAATCCGGGACAGGGGTTCGCGAGCAGTACTTC
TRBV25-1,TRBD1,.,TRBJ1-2,CASSERSGGGYTF,TGTGCCAGCAGTGAAAGGTCAGGGGGGGGCTACACCTTC
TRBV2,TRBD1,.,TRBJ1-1,CASNDRGNEAFF,TGTGCCAGCAATGACAGGGGCAATGAAGCTTTCTTT
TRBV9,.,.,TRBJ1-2,CASSVGGSIFNYGYTF,TGTGCCAGCAGCGTCGGGGGGTCCATTTTTAACTATGGCTACACCTTC
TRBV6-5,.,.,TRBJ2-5,CASSPPGQETQYF,TGTGCCAGCAGCCCCCCGGGCCAAGAGACCCAGTACTTC
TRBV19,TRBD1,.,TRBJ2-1,CASKPNRGGSNEQFF,TGTGCCAGTAAGCCTAACAGGGGTGGAAGCAATGAGCAGTTCTTC
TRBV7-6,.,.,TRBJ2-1,CASSLEGTPSYNEQFF,TGTGCCAGCAGCTTAGAAGGGACTCCGTCCTACAATGAGCAGTTCTTC
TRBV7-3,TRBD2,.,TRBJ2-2,CASSLIAGAQTGELFF,TGTGCCAGCAGCTTAATTGCGGGAGCTCAGACCGGGGAGCTGTTTTTT
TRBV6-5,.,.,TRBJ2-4,CASSYTGSGNNIQYF,TGTGCCAGCAGTTACACGGGGTCGGGCAACAACATTCAGTACTTC
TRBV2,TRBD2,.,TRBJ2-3,CASNAGLASTDTQYF,TGTGCCAGCAACGCCGGACTAGCTAGCACAGATACGCAGTATTTT
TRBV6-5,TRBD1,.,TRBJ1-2,CASSLTTGGRSAGYTF,TGTGCCAGCAGTTTGACTACAGGGGGACGATCGGCTGGCTACACCTTC
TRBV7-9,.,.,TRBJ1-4,CASSLAAEKLFF,TGTGCCAGCAGCTTAGCGGCCGAAAAACTGTTTTTT
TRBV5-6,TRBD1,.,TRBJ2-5,CASSRTGLGETQYF,TGTGCCAGCAGCCGGACAGGGCTGGGAGAGACCCAGTACTTC
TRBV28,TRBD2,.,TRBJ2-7,CASSPLGVAGYEQYF,TGTGCCAGCAGCCCTCTGGGAGTAGCGGGGTACGAGCAGTACTTC
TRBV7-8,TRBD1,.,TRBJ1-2,CASSLGSTGTYVGYTF,TGTGCCAGCAGCTTAGGGTCGACAGGGACCTATGTAGGCTACACCTTC
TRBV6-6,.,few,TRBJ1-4,CASSYSENEKLFF,TGTGCCAGCAGTTACTCCGAGAATGAAAAACTGTTTTTT
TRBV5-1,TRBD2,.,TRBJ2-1,CASSFRISGLADNEQFF,TGCGCCAGCAGCTTCCGTATTTCGGGACTAGCGGACAATGAGCAGTTCTTC
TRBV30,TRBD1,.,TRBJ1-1,CAWSLHRGSLTEAFF,TGTGCCTGGAGCCTACACAGGGGTTCGCTGACTGAAGCTTTCTTT
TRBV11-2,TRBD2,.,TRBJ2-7,CASSFASGMGYEQYF,TGTGCCAGCAGCTTTGCTAGCGGGATGGGGTACGAGCAGTACTTC
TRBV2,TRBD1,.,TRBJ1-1,CASRGQGLVEAFF,TGTGCCAGCAGGGGACAGGGGTTGGTTGAAGCTTTCTTT
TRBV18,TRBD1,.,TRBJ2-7,CASSLFHPGQGAGEQYF,TGTGCCAGCTCACTGTTTCATCCGGGACAGGGGGCGGGCGAGCAGTACTTC
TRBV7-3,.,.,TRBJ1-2,CASSLEPGPGGYTF,TGTGCCAGCAGCTTAGAGCCCGGTCCGGGAGGCTACACCTTC
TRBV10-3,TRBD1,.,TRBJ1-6,CAISDAGQGYNSPLHF,TGTGCCATCAGTGATGCGGGACAGGGTTATAATTCACCCCTCCACTTT
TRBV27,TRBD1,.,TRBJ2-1,CASSLEGTGQYEQFF,TGTGCCAGCAGTTTAGAGGGGACAGGGCAGTATGAGCAGTTCTTC
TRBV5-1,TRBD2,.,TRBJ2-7,CASRSTTGTSGSVEQYF,TGCGCCAGCAGAAGCACAACCGGGACTAGCGGATCGGTCGAGCAGTACTTC
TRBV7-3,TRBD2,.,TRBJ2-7,CASSLAGGLAYEQYF,TGTGCCAGCAGCTTGGCGGGAGGGCTCGCCTACGAGCAGTACTTC
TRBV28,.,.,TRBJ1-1,CASSLLNTEAFF,TGTGCCAGCAGCCTACTTAACACTGAAGCTTTCTTT
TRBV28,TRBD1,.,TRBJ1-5,CASSLAQGNNQPQHF,TGTGCCAGCAGTTTAGCACAGGGGAACAATCAGCCCCAGCATTTT
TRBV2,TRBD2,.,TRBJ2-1,CASSDPSGSSYNEQFF,TGTGCCAGCAGTGACCCTAGCGGCAGCTCCTACAATGAGCAGTTCTTC
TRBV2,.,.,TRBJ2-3,CASSEPSANTQYF,TGTGCCAGCAGTGAACCCTCCGCGAATACGCAGTATTTT
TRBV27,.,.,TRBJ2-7,CASSDLDSSSYEQYF,TGTGCCAGCAGCGACTTAGACAGTAGCTCCTACGAGCAGTACTTC
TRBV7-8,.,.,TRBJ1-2,CASSLGAYGYTF,TGTGCCAGCAGCCTGGGGGCATATGGCTACACCTTC
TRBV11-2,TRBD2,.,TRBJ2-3,CASSGIETSGLTDTQYF,TGTGCCAGCAGCGGAATAGAGACTAGCGGTCTCACAGATACGCAGTATTTT